This note documents a single T cell receptor (beta chain) sequence. Among the unsorted PBMC samples, replicate PCRs used about 300 ng DNA, roughly 33,000 T cell genomes. Libraries were prepared by immunoSEQ multiplex PCR; TCRdb keeps only in-frame clonotypes and omits some of them. The table shows about 560,000 clones, with around three quarters occurring only once. CDR1 is MNHEY and CDR2 is SVGAGI in the germline V gene. The CDR3 length is 15 residues. After removal of 2 bases from V and 7 bases from J, the junction contained 8 bases not matched to a gene. The sample comes from a study of shared clonotypes between healthy human individuals. Genomic DNA for unsorted samples, which was extracted with the QIAamp DNA Blood Mini kit, came from some 100 million PBMCs.

The V gene is TRBV6-5, the J gene TRBJ2-7; 10 bases map to TRBD2. Sequencing was performed on PBMCs. The TCR comes from a woman between 40 and 55 years old in good health. Some clones in this sample may be carry-over from other donors' samples. CDR3 loop: CASSYSLAGVVEQYF. The CDR3 nucleotides read TGTGCCAGCAGTTACAGCCTAGCGGGAGTAGTGGAGCAGTACTTC.